Shown below are 15 T cell receptor beta chains from a single sample sequenced in a study of immune evolution from preneoplasia to lung adenocarcinoma. Sequenced by immunoSEQ multiplex PCR; TCRdb stores in-frame clones only, minus some. The table has 16,000 or so clones, around 88% seen once. Sequences were obtained from FFPE invasive lung adenocarcinoma tissue. These receptors came from a person between 65 and 79 years old with invasive lung adenocarcinoma.

A single count supports this clone. This chain connects TRBV10-3 to TRBJ2-5; tentatively, D is TRBD2 (6 bases). V lost 4 bases and J 5 bases, leaving 14 bases between the germline ends. Germline CDR1 ENHRY, CDR2 SYGVKD. The CDR3 runs 14 residues. DNA for the CDR3: TGTGCCATCAGTGCCGGGGGTAGCGCGGAGACCCAGTACTTC. Its protein is CAISAGGSAETQYF.

V and J are TRBV7-9 and TRBJ2-5, with D possibly being TRBD2 (5 bases). V lost 1 base and J lost 1, with 7 bases in between. From germline, CDR1 is SEHNR and CDR2 FQNEAQ (reference sequence). The CDR3 spans 14 residues. CDR3 in DNA: TGTGCCAGCAGCTTAGAAGGGAGCCAAGAGACCCAGTACTTC. Encoded protein: CASSLEGSQETQYF.

The chain carries TRBV19 and TRBJ1-1; 7 bases agree with TRBD1. V dropped 8 bases and J dropped 4; count of bases not matched to a gene: 7. This CDR3 has 13 amino acids. Germline CDR1 LNHDA, CDR2 SQIVND (reference sequence). The CDR3 spells CASWDRPGTEAFF. In DNA, the CDR3 is TGTGCCAGTTGGGACAGACCGGGCACTGAAGCTTTCTTT. The whole variable domain, remainder taken from reference TRBV19 and TRBJ1-1, is DGGITQSPKYLFRKEGQNVTLSCEQNLNHDAMYWYRQDPGQGLRLIYYSQIVNDFQKGDIAEGYSVSREKKESFPLTVTSAQKNPTAFYLCASWDRPGTEAFFGQGTRLTVV.

Here the CDR3 reads CASSSALTGTIGYTF. The CDR3 coding sequence is TGTGCCAGCAGTTCCGCCCTGACAGGGACCATTGGCTACACCTTC. The J gene is TRBJ1-2, the V gene TRBV6-5; 7 bases agree with TRBD1. Germline V gene sequence: CDR1 MNHEY, CDR2 SVGAGI. This CDR3 has 15 amino acids. V gave up 4 bases and J gave up 7 bases; unmatched junction bases: 12.

This clone was observed once. The rearrangement joins TRBV6-1 to TRBJ2-3; 9 bases match TRBD1. After removal of 6 bases from V and 6 bases from J, the junction contained 10 bases not matched to a gene. The CDR3 totals 15 residues. Germline V gene lookup returns CDR1 MNHNS and CDR2 SASEGT. The CDR3: CASRQGGQGYDTQYF. CDR3 coding DNA: TGTGCCAGCAGGCAGGGGGGACAGGGATACGATACGCAGTATTTT.

The J gene is TRBJ2-5, the V gene TRBV5-1; 9 nucleotides match TRBD1. The CDR3 contains 15 residues. Germline assignment: CDR1 SGHRS and CDR2 YFSETQ. The V gene end was trimmed by 4 bases and the J gene end by 4 bases; junction bases not matched to a gene: 8. This chain's CDR3 is CASSPDGQGLETQYF. The CDR3 nucleotides are TGCGCCAGCAGCCCGGACGGACAGGGGTTAGAGACCCAGTACTTC.

V and J are TRBV4-1 and TRBJ2-2; the match to TRBD2 covers 7 bases. CDR3 length: 16 amino acids. With V trimmed by 2 bases and J by 6 bases, 9 bases remained unmatched. Germline-derived CDR1 and CDR2 are MGHRA and YSYEKL. The chain's CDR3 is CASSQLAAGVAGELFF. CDR3 sequence (DNA): TGCGCCAGCAGCCAACTTGCGGCGGGAGTCGCCGGGGAGCTGTTTTTT.

The gene calls are TRBV15 and TRBJ1-5; no clear D. The germline V gene encodes CDR1 LNHNV and CDR2 YYDKDF (reference sequence). Trimming removed 0 bases at V and 3 bases at J, with 9 bases between. The CDR3 has 15 residues. CDR3 DNA: TGTGCCACCAGCAGAGATATTGGGGACAATCAGCCCCAGCATTTT. This gives the protein CATSRDIGDNQPQHF.

The genes are TRBV27 and TRBJ2-5; 12 bases fit TRBD1. J gave up 5 bases and V 4 bases, and 5 bases lay outside the gene matches. Germline CDR1 and CDR2: MNHEY and SMNVEV (reference sequence). The CDR3 has 15 amino acids. CDR3 coding DNA: TGTGCCAGCAGTTCCGGGACAGGGGGCGCGGAGACCCAGTACTTC. Amino acid sequence: CASSSGTGGAETQYF.

The J gene is TRBJ2-7, the V gene TRBV6-1; unclear D gene. Trimming pared 8 bases from V and 6 bases from J, leaving 8 bases between. CDR3 length: 10 residues. Germline CDR1 reads MNHNS; CDR2 reads SASEGT. DNA for the CDR3: TGTGCCAGCGGTAGTTTCGAGCAGTACTTC. Translation: CASGSFEQYF.

The chain carries TRBV2 and TRBJ2-7; D possibly matches TRBD1 or TRBD2 (5 bases each). This CDR3 is 13 amino acids long. V lost 8 bases, J lost 3 bases, and 14 bases lay in between. Germline CDR1 SNHLY, CDR2 FYNNEI. The CDR3 coding sequence is TGTGCCAGCGCCCGGGACCAAAGCTACGAGCAGTACTTC. Protein product: CASARDQSYEQYF.

The rearrangement links TRBV7-9 to TRBJ2-5, with TRBD2 matching over 7 bases. The CDR3 spans 16 residues. V shed 5 bases and J 5 bases; nucleotides not matched to a gene: 14. In germline, CDR1 is SEHNR, CDR2 FQNEAQ (reference sequence). The CDR3 nucleotides read TGTGCCAGCAGCCGTCGACTGAGCGGGAATCGTGAGACCCAGTACTTC. It specifies CASSRRLSGNRETQYF.

This clone was recorded only once. V usage is TRBV28 and J usage is TRBJ1-4; no reliable D call. This CDR3 region has 12 residues. Germline V gives CDR1 MDHEN, CDR2 SYDVKM. Trimming removed 4 bases at V and 8 bases at J, with 8 bases between. This CDR3 reads CASSSRTEKLFF. Here the CDR3 DNA reads TGTGCCAGCAGTTCCCGAACCGAAAAACTGTTTTTT. Variable domain in full (rest from reference TRBV28 and TRBJ1-4): DVKVTQSSRYLVKRTGEKVFLECVQDMDHENMFWYRQDPGLGLRLIYFSYDVKMKEKGDIPEGYSVSREKKERFSLILESASTNQTSMYLCASSSRTEKLFFGSGTQLSVL.

This rearrangement joins TRBV30 to TRBJ2-6, with 11 bases matching TRBD1. CDR1 is GTSNPN, CDR2 SVGIG, per germline (reference sequence). This CDR3 contains 17 residues. Losses at the gene ends were 2 bases for V and 2 bases for J; bases not matched to a gene: 5. The CDR3, as DNA: TGTGCCTGGAGTATGAGGACAGGGGGCGCTGGGGCCAACGTCCTGACTTTC. It is translated as CAWSMRTGGAGANVLTF.

The chain uses TRBV4-1 and TRBJ1-1, with D perhaps TRBD1 (6 bases). V was cut by 4 bases and J by 1 base, with 13 bases left in between. The CDR3 totals 15 residues. Germline V gives CDR1 MGHRA, CDR2 YSYEKL. This CDR3 reads CASSPLGQKNTEAFF. CDR3 coding DNA: TGCGCCAGCAGCCCCCTTGGACAGAAGAACACTGAAGCTTTCTTT.